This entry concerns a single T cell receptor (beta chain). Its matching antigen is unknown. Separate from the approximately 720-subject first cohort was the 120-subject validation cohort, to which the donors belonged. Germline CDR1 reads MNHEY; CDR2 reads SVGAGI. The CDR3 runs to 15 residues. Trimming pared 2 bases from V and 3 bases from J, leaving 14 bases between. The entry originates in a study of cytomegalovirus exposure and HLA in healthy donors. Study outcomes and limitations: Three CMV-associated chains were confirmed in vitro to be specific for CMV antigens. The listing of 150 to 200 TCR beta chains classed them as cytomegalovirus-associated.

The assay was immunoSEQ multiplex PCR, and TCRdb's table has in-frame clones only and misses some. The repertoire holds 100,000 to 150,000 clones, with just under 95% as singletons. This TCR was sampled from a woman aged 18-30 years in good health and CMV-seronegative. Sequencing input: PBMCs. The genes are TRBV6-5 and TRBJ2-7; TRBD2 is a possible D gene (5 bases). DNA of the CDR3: TGTGCCAGCAGTTACGCCGCTAGCAGCAGCTACGAGCAGTACTTC. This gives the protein CASSYAASSSYEQYF.